This is a list of T cell receptor beta chains from one sample in a study of CXCR3-negative and CXCR3-positive naive CD8 T cells. TCRdb processed the 5' RACE reads again and assigns one entry to each CDR3 protein, with no DNA. Seen in this sample are just under 45,000 distinct CDR3 sequences; the ten most common clones hold under 15%. Sequenced material: memory CD8+ T cells from blood. All receptors come from a human donor in good health. Some clones in this sample may be carry-over from other donors' samples. The CDR3 runs from the conserved cysteine through the conserved F or W. The order of the fields is J gene, V gene, CDR3 protein.

TRBJ2-7 | TRBV12-3/TRBV12-4 | CASRLAGDPYEQYF
TRBJ2-1 | TRBV4-2 | CASSQEGTPSSYNEQFF
TRBJ1-5 | TRBV9 | CASSVSPAGQPQHF
TRBJ2-2 | TRBV20-1 | CSARDLASEGGGDTGELFF
TRBJ2-4 | TRBV20-1 | CSARDILRSGRNIQYF
TRBJ2-2 | TRBV6-5 | CASSYSMGTNTGELFF
TRBJ2-7 | TRBV29-1 | CSVAEGRFDEQYF
TRBJ2-1 | TRBV4-3 | CASSQGGGVDYNEKFF
TRBJ2-7 | TRBV6-5 | CASSSGPLVEQYF
TRBJ2-7 | TRBV29-1 | CSVEGAGTESYEQYF
TRBJ2-4 | TRBV7-6 | CASSLGYSNIQYF
TRBJ1-2 | TRBV14 | CASSQDLAGDYGYTF
TRBJ1-6 | TRBV15 | CATSTPGQGNNSPLHF
TRBJ1-1 | TRBV6-5 | CASSLDSLHGAFF
TRBJ2-7 | TRBV15 | CATSRGRGGSYEQYF
TRBJ2-3 | TRBV6-5 | CASSKGLAGTDTQYF
TRBJ2-1 | TRBV9 | CASSPQWAAYNEQFF
TRBJ2-1 | TRBV14 | CASSQGRSSYNEQFF
TRBJ2-1 | TRBV6-6 | CASSYRTDYNEQFF
TRBJ2-7 | TRBV6-2/TRBV6-3 | CASSYDDNYEQYF
TRBJ2-1 | TRBV28 | CASLSGGRGNEQFF
TRBJ2-7 | TRBV15 | CATSRESTGPYEQYF
TRBJ1-1 | TRBV28 | CASSILGGVENTEAFF
TRBJ2-3 | TRBV10-3 | CAIGVEGGFTDTQYF